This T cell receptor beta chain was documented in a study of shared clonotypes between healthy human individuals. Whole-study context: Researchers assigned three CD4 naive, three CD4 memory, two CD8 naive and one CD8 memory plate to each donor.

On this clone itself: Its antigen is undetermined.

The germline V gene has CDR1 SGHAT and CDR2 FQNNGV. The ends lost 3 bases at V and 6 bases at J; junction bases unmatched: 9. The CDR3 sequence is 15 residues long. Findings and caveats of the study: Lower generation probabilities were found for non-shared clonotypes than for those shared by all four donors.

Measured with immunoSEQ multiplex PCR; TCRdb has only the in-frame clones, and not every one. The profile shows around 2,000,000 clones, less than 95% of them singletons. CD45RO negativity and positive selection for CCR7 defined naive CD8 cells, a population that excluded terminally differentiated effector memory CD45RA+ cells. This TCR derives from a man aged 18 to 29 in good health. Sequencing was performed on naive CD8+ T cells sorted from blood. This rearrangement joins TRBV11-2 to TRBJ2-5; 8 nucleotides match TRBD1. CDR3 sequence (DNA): TGTGCCAGCAGCTTGTCGGACAGGGAAGAAAAGACCCAGTACTTC. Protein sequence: CASSLSDREEKTQYF.